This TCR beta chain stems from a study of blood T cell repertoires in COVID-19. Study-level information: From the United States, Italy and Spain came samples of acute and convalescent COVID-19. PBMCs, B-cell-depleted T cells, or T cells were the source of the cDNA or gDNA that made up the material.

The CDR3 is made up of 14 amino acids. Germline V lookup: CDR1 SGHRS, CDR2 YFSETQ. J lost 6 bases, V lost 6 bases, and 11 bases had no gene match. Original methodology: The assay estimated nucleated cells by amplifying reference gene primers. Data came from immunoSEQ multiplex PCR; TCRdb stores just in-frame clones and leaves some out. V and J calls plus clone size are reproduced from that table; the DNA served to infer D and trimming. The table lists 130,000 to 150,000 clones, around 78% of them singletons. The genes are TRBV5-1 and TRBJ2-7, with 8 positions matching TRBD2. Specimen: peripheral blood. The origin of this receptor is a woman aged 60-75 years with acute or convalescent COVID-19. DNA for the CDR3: TGCGCCAGCACCTCGGGACTAGACTTAAGCGAGCAGTACTTC. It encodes CASTSGLDLSEQYF.